The clone carrying this T cell receptor (beta chain) was seen many times. The target antigen is unknown. The CDR3 is 14 amino acids. V was pared by 5 bases and J by 3 bases, with 5 bases of the junction left unmatched. The germline gives CDR1 SQVTM, CDR2 ANQGSEA. Expressed TCRB transcripts were sequenced after all isolated RNA was converted to cDNA. Mean read depth for naive, central memory and regulatory T cell samples was around 3.5 million reads. Repertoires were generated with immunoSEQ multiplex PCR, while TCRdb's copy carries only in-frame clones and drops some. This table has hundreds of thousands of clones, approximately 10% appearing once. Sorting that relied on CD45RO/CCR7/CD25/CD127/CD95/CD27 yielded CD4+ naive, central memory, regulatory and stem cell-like memory cells. Each sorted population was over 98% pure. This record belongs to a study of beta chain features in type 1 diabetes. General observations from the study: Patients' naive, central memory and Treg TCRB repertoires seemed closer to one another than those of healthy donors.

The chain uses TRBV29-1 and TRBJ2-7; 12 bases are shared with TRBD2. This TCR came from a woman aged 18-29 years in good health. The sequenced material came from naive CD4+ T cells from blood. The CDR3 DNA reads TGCAGCGTTACTGGACTAGCGGGAATCTACGAGCAGTACTTC. Amino acids: CSVTGLAGIYEQYF.